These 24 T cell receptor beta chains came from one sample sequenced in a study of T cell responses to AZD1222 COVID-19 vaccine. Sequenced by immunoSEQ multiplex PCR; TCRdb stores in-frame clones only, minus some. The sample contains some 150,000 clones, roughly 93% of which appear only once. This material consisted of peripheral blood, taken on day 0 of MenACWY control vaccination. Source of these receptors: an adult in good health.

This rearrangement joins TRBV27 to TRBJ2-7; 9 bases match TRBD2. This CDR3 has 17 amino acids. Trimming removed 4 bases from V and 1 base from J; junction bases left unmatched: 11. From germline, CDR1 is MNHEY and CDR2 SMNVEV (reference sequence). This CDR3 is CASSSLSPLAGSYEQYF. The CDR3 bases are TGTGCCAGCAGTTCACTATCCCCTCTAGCGGGATCCTACGAGCAGTACTTC.

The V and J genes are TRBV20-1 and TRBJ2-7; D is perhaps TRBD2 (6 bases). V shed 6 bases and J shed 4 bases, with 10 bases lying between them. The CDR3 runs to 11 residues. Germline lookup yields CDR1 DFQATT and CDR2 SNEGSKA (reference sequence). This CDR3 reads CSAQGTYEQYF. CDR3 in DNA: TGCAGTGCCCAAGGGACTTACGAGCAGTACTTC.

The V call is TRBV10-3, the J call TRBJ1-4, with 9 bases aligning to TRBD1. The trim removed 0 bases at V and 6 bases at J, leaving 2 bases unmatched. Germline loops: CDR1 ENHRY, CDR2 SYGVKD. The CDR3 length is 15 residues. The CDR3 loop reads CAISESGQGHEKLFF. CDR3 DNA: TGTGCCATCAGTGAGTCTGGACAGGGGCATGAAAAACTGTTTTTT.

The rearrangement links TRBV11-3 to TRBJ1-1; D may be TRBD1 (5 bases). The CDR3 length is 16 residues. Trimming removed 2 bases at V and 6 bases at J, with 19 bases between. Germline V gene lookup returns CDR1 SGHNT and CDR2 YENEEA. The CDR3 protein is CASSLSPIRGTAEAFF. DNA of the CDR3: TGTGCCAGCAGCTTATCGCCAATTAGGGGAACCGCTGAAGCTTTCTTT. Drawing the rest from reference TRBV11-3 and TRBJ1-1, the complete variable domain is EAGVVQSPRYKIIEKKQPVAFWCNPISGHNTLYWYLQNLGQGPELLIRYENEEAVDDSQLPKDRFSAERLKGVDSTLKIQPAELGDSAVYLCASSLSPIRGTAEAFFGQGTRLTVV.

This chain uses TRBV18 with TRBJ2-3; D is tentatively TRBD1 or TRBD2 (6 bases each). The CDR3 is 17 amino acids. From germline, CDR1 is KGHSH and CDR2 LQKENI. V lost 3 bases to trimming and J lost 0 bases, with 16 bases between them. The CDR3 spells CASSPFGGSTSTDTQYF. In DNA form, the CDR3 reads TGTGCCAGCTCACCTTTCGGGGGCAGCACTAGCACAGATACGCAGTATTTT.

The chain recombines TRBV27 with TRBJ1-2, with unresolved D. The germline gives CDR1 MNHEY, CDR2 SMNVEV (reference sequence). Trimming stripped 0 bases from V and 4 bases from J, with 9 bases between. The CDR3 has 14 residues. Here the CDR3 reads CASSLSGCCYGYTF. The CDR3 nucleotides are TGTGCCAGCAGTTTATCAGGGTGTTGCTATGGCTACACCTTC.

CDR3 amino acids: CAISDRSNSPLHF. The CDR3 DNA reads TGTGCCATCAGTGACAGGAGTAATTCACCCCTCCACTTT. The V and J genes are TRBV10-3 and TRBJ1-6; D gene ambiguous. The CDR3 extends over 13 amino acids. V was shortened by 3 bases and J by 6 bases, with 6 bases between the two germline ends. CDR1 ENHRY and CDR2 SYGVKD come from the germline V gene.

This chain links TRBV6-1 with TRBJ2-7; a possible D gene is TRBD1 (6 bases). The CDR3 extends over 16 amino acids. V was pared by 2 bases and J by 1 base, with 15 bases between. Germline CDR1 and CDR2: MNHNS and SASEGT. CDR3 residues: CASSEYTGTPSYEQYF. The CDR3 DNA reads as TGTGCCAGCAGTGAATACACCGGGACACCTTCCTACGAGCAGTACTTC.

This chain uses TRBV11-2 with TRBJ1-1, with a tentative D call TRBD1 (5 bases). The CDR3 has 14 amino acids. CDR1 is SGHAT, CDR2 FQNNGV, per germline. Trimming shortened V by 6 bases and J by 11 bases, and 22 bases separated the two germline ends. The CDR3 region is CASSPRGVEVNAFF. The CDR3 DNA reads TGTGCCAGCAGTCCCCGGGGGGTAGAGGTGAATGCTTTCTTT.

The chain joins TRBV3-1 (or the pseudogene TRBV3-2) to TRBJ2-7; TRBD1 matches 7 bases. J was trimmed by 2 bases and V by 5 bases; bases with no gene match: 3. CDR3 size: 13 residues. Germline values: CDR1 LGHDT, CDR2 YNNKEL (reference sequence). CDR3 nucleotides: TGTGCCAGCAGCGCGACAGGGCCCTACGAGCAGTACTTC. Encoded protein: CASSATGPYEQYF.

The CDR3 protein is CASSGVAGETQYF. CDR3 sequence (DNA): TGCGCCAGCAGTGGAGTAGCGGGAGAGACCCAGTACTTC. The chain combines TRBV10-2 with TRBJ2-5, with 7 bases lining up with TRBD2. Per the germline V gene, CDR1 is WSHSY and CDR2 is SAAADI. The CDR3 runs 13 residues. Trimming removed 4 bases from V and 4 bases from J; junction bases left unmatched: 3.

Written as DNA, the CDR3 is TGTGCCAGCAGCCAAGAGAGGTGGACAGGGCTGGGGACCACTGAAGCTTTCTTT. Translating it yields CASSQERWTGLGTTEAFF. The rearrangement uses TRBV4-2 and TRBJ1-1; TRBD1 aligns across 8 bases. The V segment lost 0 bases and the J segment 4 bases; nucleotides outside the gene matches: 13. Germline CDR1 is LGHNA and CDR2 is YNFKEQ. The CDR3 loop spans 18 amino acids.

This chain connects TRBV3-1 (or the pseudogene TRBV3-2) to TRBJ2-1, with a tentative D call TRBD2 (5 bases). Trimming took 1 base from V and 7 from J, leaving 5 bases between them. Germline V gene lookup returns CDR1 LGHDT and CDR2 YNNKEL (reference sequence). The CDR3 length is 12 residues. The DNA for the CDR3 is TGTGCCAGCAGCCAAGTAGCGAATGAGCAGTTCTTC. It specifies CASSQVANEQFF.

The CDR3 nucleotides read TGTGCCAGCGTCACAGGGGGTTATGGCTACACCTTC. Translating it yields CASVTGGYGYTF. V usage is TRBV12-3 or TRBV12-4 and J usage is TRBJ1-2; TRBD1 matches at 8 bases. This CDR3 is built from 12 residues. With 8 bases clipped from V and 5 bases from J, the junction kept 4 bases outside the gene matches.

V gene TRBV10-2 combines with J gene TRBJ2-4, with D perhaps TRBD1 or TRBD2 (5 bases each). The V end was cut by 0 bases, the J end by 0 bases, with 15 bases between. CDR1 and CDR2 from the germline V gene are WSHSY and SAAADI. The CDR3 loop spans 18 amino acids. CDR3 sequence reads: CASSESNWGSLAKNIQYF. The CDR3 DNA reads TGCGCCAGCAGTGAGTCGAATTGGGGGTCCCTAGCCAAAAACATTCAGTACTTC.

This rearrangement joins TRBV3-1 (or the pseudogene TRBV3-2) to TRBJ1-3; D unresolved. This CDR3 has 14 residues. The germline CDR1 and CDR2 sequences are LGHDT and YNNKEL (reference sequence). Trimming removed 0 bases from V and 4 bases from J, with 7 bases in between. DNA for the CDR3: TGTGCCAGCAGCCAAGATATCCGAGGAAACACCATATATTTT. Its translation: CASSQDIRGNTIYF.

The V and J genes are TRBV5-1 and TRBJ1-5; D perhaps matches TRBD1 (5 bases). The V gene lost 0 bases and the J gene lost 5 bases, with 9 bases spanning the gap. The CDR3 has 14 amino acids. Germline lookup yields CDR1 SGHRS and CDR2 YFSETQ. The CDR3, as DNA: TGCGCCAGCAGCTTGGGGGGCCGCGATCAGCCCCAGCATTTT. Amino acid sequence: CASSLGGRDQPQHF.

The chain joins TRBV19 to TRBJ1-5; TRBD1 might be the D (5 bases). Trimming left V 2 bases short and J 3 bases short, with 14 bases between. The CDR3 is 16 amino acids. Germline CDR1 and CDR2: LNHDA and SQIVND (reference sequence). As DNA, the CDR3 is TGTGCCAGTAGTATAAGTTGGTCAGGGCTCAATCAGCCCCAGCATTTT. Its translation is CASSISWSGLNQPQHF.

The CDR3 here is CASSMQGARRTEAFF. The CDR3 DNA reads TGTGCCAGTAGTATGCAGGGGGCACGGAGAACTGAAGCTTTCTTT. The chain couples TRBV19 to TRBJ1-1, with TRBD1 matching 8 bases. The germline CDR1 and CDR2 sequences are LNHDA and SQIVND (reference sequence). CDR3 length equals 15 residues. V lost 3 bases to trimming and J lost 5 bases; unmatched junction nucleotides: 8.

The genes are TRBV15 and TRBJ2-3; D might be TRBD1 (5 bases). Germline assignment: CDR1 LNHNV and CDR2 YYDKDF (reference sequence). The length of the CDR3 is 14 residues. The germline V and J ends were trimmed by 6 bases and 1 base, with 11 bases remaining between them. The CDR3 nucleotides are TGTGCCACCAGTAGTAACAGGCGCACAGATACGCAGTATTTT. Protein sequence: CATSSNRRTDTQYF.

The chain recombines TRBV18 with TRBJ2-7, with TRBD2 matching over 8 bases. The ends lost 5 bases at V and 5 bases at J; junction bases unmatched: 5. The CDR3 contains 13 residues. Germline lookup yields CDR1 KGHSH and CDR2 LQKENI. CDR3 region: CASSGAGVDEQYF. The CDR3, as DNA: TGTGCCAGCTCAGGAGCGGGAGTCGACGAGCAGTACTTC.

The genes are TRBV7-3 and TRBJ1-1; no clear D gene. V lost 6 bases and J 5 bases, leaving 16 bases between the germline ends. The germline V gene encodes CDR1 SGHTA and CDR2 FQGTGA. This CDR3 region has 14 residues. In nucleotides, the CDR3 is TGTGCCAGCAGTCAAGAGGGTGAACTTACTGAAGCTTTCTTT. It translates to CASSQEGELTEAFF.

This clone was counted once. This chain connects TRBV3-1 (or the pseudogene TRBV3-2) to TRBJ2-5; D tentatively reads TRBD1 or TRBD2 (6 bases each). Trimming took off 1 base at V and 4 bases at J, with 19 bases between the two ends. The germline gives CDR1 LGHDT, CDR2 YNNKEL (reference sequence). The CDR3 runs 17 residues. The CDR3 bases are TGTGCCAGCAGCCAAGTAAGGCGGGACACCCCAGCAGAGACCCAGTACTTC. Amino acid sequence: CASSQVRRDTPAETQYF.

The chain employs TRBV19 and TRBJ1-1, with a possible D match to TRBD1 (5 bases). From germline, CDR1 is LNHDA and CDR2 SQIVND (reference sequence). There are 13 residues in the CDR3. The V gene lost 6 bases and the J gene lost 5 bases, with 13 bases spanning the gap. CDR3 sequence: CASSPGGWTEAFF. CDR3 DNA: TGTGCCAGTAGCCCCGGGGGATGGACTGAAGCTTTCTTT.